This T cell receptor beta chain is from a study of blood T cell repertoires in COVID-19. Study background: Some COVID-19 samples were acute and others convalescent; all came from the United States, Italy and Spain. T cells, B-cell-depleted T cells, or PBMCs supplied cDNA or gDNA.

Authors' data handling: How many nucleated cells were present was estimated from reference gene primer amplification. Assay: immunoSEQ multiplex PCR; the TCRdb copy retains only in-frame clones and omits some. V and J calls and clone size are those listed in that table; D and trimming were worked out from the DNA. This table holds around 200,000 clones, just under 80% found once. Trimming took off 3 bases at V and 4 bases at J, with 9 bases between the two ends. The length of the CDR3 is 13 residues. The germline gives CDR1 MNHNS, CDR2 SASEGT. The sequencing sample was made of peripheral blood. The sequence came from a woman of 80 years or more with active or convalescent COVID-19. The chain carries TRBV6-1 and TRBJ1-2; D is unresolved. CDR3: CASSDGGTYGYTF. CDR3 DNA: TGTGCCAGCAGTGACGGAGGCACCTATGGCTACACCTTC.